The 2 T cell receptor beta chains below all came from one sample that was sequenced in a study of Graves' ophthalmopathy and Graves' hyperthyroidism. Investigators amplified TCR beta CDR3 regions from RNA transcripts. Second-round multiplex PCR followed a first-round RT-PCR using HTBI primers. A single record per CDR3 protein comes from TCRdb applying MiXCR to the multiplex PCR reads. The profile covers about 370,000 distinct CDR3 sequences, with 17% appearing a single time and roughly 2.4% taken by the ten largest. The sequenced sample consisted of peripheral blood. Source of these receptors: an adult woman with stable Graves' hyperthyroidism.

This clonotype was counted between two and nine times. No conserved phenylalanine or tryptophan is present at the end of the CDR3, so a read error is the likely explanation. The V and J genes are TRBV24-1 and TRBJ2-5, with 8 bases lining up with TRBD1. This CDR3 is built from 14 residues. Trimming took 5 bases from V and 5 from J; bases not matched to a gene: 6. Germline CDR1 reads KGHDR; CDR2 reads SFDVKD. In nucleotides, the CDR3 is TGTGCCACCAGTGGCCGACAGGGGCACGAGACCCAGTACCTC. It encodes CATSGRQGHETQYL.

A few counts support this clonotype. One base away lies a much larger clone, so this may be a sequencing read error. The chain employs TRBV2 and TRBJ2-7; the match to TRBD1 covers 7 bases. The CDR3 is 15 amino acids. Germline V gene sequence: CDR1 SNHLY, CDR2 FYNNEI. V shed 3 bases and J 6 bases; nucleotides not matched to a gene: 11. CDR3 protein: CASSDPGQRISEQYF. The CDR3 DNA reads TGTGCCAGCAGTGACCCGGGACAGAGAATAAGCGAGCAGTACTTC.